The 8 T cell receptor beta chains given below trace back to one sample, sequenced in a study of blood T cell repertoires in COVID-19. Assay used: immunoSEQ multiplex PCR; TCRdb lists only in-frame clones, some missing. The profile covers approximately 300,000 clones, with 85% to 90% appearing a single time and roughly 4% taken by the ten largest. The specimen was peripheral blood. These receptors were collected from a woman aged 45-60 years with active or convalescent COVID-19.

DNA of the CDR3: TGTGCCAGCAGTCCCGGGACTAGCGGGAGGGATGAGCAGTTCTTC. Protein product: CASSPGTSGRDEQFF. The chain joins TRBV6-1 to TRBJ2-1; TRBD2 agrees at 16 bases. CDR1 is MNHNS and CDR2 is SASEGT in the germline V gene. The CDR3 is 15 residues long. J lost 8 bases, V lost 5 bases, and 3 bases had no gene match.

The V call is TRBV18, the J call TRBJ2-7, with TRBD2 as a possible D gene (6 bases). The V and J ends lost 2 bases and 4 bases respectively, with 9 bases between them. Germline V lookup: CDR1 KGHSH, CDR2 LQKENI. This CDR3 comprises 13 residues. The CDR3 spells CASSPGAGYEQYF. CDR3 sequence (DNA): TGTGCCAGCTCACCAGGCGCGGGATACGAGCAGTACTTC.

As to this clone: Additional DNA sequences in this sample encode the identical CDR3. V is TRBV11-2 and J is TRBJ1-1; D possibly corresponds to TRBD1 (6 bases). The length of the CDR3 is 14 residues. V was trimmed by 2 bases and J by 4 bases, leaving 11 bases between them. Germline CDR1 reads SGHAT; CDR2 reads FQNNGV. CDR3 sequence: CASSLTGKGTEAFF. For the CDR3, the DNA is TGTGCCAGCAGCTTAACAGGGAAAGGCACTGAAGCTTTCTTT.

This chain links TRBV12-1 with TRBJ2-1; the table's D call, TRBD2, has no DNA check behind it. TRBV12-1 constitutes a pseudogene. The CDR3 contains 17 residues. The CDR3 DNA reads TGTGCCAGCAGCTTGGGGGGGCAGGGCCAGACTTACAATGAGCAGTTCTTC. Protein: CASSLGGQGQTYNEQFF.

This clone was seen just once. The genes are TRBV4-2 and TRBJ1-4; a possible D gene is TRBD1 (5 bases). The CDR3 extends over 14 amino acids. V was trimmed by 6 bases and J by 7 bases, leaving 15 bases between them. Germline-derived CDR1 and CDR2 are LGHNA and YNFKEQ. The CDR3 bases are TGTGCCAGCAGGCAACCCTCGACAGCTGAAAAACTGTTTTTT. The encoded protein is CASRQPSTAEKLFF.

CDR3 loop: CASRLEGADTQYF. CDR3 bases: TGCGCCAGCAGACTAGAAGGAGCAGATACGCAGTATTTT. The chain employs TRBV4-1 and TRBJ2-3; D perhaps matches TRBD2 (5 bases). Per germline, CDR1 MGHRA and CDR2 YSYEKL. The CDR3 totals 13 residues. Trimming shortened V by 6 bases and J by 4 bases, and 11 bases separated the two germline ends.

This clone appeared a single time. This chain links TRBV18 with TRBJ2-5; D is perhaps TRBD2 (6 bases). Trimming removed 0 bases from V and 4 bases from J, with 6 bases in between. The V gene's germline CDR1 is KGHSH and CDR2 LQKENI. This CDR3 spans 13 amino acids. In nucleotides, the CDR3 is TGTGCCAGCTCACCACCGCGGGGAGAGACCCAGTACTTC. It yields the protein CASSPPRGETQYF.

The chain combines TRBV5-1 with TRBJ2-2; D unresolved. V was cut by 0 bases and J by 4 bases, with 4 bases left in between. The CDR3 loop spans 13 amino acids. Germline values: CDR1 SGHRS, CDR2 YFSETQ. CDR3 region: CASSLGITGELFF. DNA of the CDR3: TGCGCCAGCAGCTTGGGTATCACCGGGGAGCTGTTTTTT.